Sequencing of this T cell receptor (beta chain) was carried out in a study of shared clonotypes between healthy human individuals. Trimming stripped 2 bases from V and 11 bases from J, with 10 bases between. CDR3 length: 11 amino acids. Germline V lookup: CDR1 GTSNPN, CDR2 SVGIG (reference sequence). Some clones are missing from TCRdb's copy, which holds only in-frame ones; the method was immunoSEQ multiplex PCR. This table has fewer than 2.5 million clones, 93% appearing once. Splitting the CD4+ cells yielded a CD45RA+ naive subset and a CD45RA-negative memory subset. The chain couples TRBV30 to TRBJ1-5, with D perhaps TRBD1 (5 bases). This clonotype originated in a man younger than 35 in good health. Some clones in this sample may be carry-over from other donors' samples. The specimen sequenced was naive CD4+ T cells from PBMCs. The subset: CD45RA+ positively selected. This CDR3 reads CAWSTEGAQHF. CDR3 nucleotides: TGTGCCTGGAGTACTGAAGGGGCCCAGCATTTT.